Sequencing of this T cell receptor (beta chain) was carried out in a study of monozygotic twins with cystic fibrosis. Overall study context: Libraries were built from around 2.8 micrograms of fragmented DNA using about 14 PCR cycles. Points from the study as a whole: Age, concordance and disease severity did not associate with shared CDR3 numbers. Monozygotic CF twins shared more identical nucleotide clonotypes than unrelated patients. In 13 of 16 pairs, V gene usage was closest to the co-twin's.

Germline-derived CDR1 and CDR2 are SEHNR and FQNEAQ (reference sequence). With 7 bases removed from V and 1 base from J, the gap between germline ends came to 19 bases. CDR3 length: 16 residues. Points on this clone: Its antigen remains unidentified.

Generated by immunoSEQ multiplex PCR, the TCRdb table keeps only in-frame clones and is missing some. Of 13,000 to 15,000 clones listed, approximately 85% are singletons. Specimen: blood. The receptor was isolated from a boy between 10 and 17 years old with cystic fibrosis. The chain couples TRBV7-9 to TRBJ1-2, with D uncertain. The CDR3 here is CASTCQVGGSNYGYTF. The CDR3 DNA reads as TGTGCCAGCACCTGCCAGGTCGGAGGCAGTAACTATGGCTACACCTTC.